Listed below are T cell receptor beta chains from one sample, sequenced in a study of blood T cell repertoires in COVID-19. Libraries were prepared by immunoSEQ multiplex PCR; TCRdb keeps only in-frame clonotypes and omits some of them. The sample consists of under 100,000 clones, 80% to 95% of them appearing once. Sequencing was carried out using peripheral blood. The receptors shown here come from a woman in her fifties or sixties with active COVID-19. Both conserved end residues are part of each CDR3. The D gene is left open where the match is weak. Some rows have no size entry. The others give once, few or many, or a class for an expanded clone.

TRBV9,TRBD1,TRBJ1-6,NA,TGTGCCAGCAGCGGGACTTCGGGACAGACTTATAATTCACCCCTCCACTTT,CASSGTSGQTYNSPLHF
TRBV13,NA,TRBJ1-1,NA,TGTGCCAGCAGCCCTGACAGGAAAGCTTTCTTT,CASSPDRKAFF
TRBV28,TRBD2,TRBJ2-1,NA,TGTGCCAGCAGTCCCGGGACTAGGGACAATGAGCAGTTCTTC,CASSPGTRDNEQFF
TRBV24-1,NA,TRBJ2-3,NA,TGTGCCACCAGTGCCTCCCCCACAGGGTCGACGAGCACAGATACGCAGTATTTT,CATSASPTGSTSTDTQYF
TRBV7-9,NA,TRBJ2-4,NA,TGTGCCAGCAGCTTAGGGCTCAGGGTGGAAAACATTCAGTACTTC,CASSLGLRVENIQYF
TRBV6-5,NA,TRBJ2-7,once,TGTACCAGCACTAGGACTGACTACGAGCAGTACTTC,CTSTRTDYEQYF
TRBV15,TRBD1,TRBJ1-5,NA,TGTGCCACCAGCGCCCGACAGGGGGCTAGGGAGCCCCAGCATTTT,CATSARQGAREPQHF
TRBV6-5,TRBD1,TRBJ1-2,NA,TGTGCCAGCAGACGGACAGGGGGCGGTGGCTACACCTTC,CASRRTGGGGYTF
TRBV6-5,NA,TRBJ1-1,NA,TGTGCCAGCACCGGACAGCTGAACACTGAAGCTTTCTTT,CASTGQLNTEAFF
TRBV11-2,NA,TRBJ2-6,NA,TGTGCCAGCAGCTTAGGGCGAGGCCAGCTCTCTGGGGCCAACGTCCTGACTTTC,CASSLGRGQLSGANVLTF
TRBV6-4,NA,TRBJ1-2,NA,TGTGCCAGCAGTGACTCGGGCAACGTCTATGGCTACACCTTC,CASSDSGNVYGYTF
TRBV6-2/TRBV6-3,NA,TRBJ1-1,NA,TGTGCCAGCAGTTTCGACTACCGGCCGAACACTGAAGCTTTCTTT,CASSFDYRPNTEAFF
TRBV7-9,NA,TRBJ2-5,NA,TGTGCCAGCAGCTTATCCCCAGGGACCCAGTACTTC,CASSLSPGTQYF
TRBV7-2,TRBD1,TRBJ1-2,NA,TGTGCCAGCAGCTTCCGACAGGGTCGTAACTATGGCTACACCTTC,CASSFRQGRNYGYTF
TRBV10-3,TRBD2,TRBJ2-3,once,TGTGCCATCAGTAAGAATAGCGGGGGAAGCACAGATACGCAGTATTTT,CAISKNSGGSTDTQYF
TRBV19,NA,TRBJ2-1,NA,TGTGCCAGTAGTAAGCGGGACAAGAGCTCCTACAATGAGCAGTTCTTC,CASSKRDKSSYNEQFF
TRBV5-5,TRBD2,TRBJ2-7,once,TGTGCCAGCAGCTCGGCCAGCGCCGGGACTAGCGATAACTTC,CASSSASAGTSDNF
TRBV6-2/TRBV6-3,NA,TRBJ1-4,NA,TGTGCCAGCAGTTACCGGCGGGAAAAACTGTTTTTT,CASSYRREKLFF
TRBV9,TRBD1,TRBJ2-3,once,TGTGCCAGCGCCCCAGGGGGCGGTAGCACAGATACGCAGTATTTT,CASAPGGGSTDTQYF
TRBV29-1,TRBD1,TRBJ2-3,NA,TGCAGCGTTGCCACCGGGACAGGGGCGACAGATACGCAGTATTTT,CSVATGTGATDTQYF
TRBV6-5,TRBD2,TRBJ2-7,NA,TGTGCCAGCAGGAAAGCTAGCGGGGTCTCCTACGAGCAGTACTTC,CASRKASGVSYEQYF
TRBV11-2,TRBD1,TRBJ2-7,NA,TGTGCCAGCAGCTCGGGACAGGGCCGCGAGCAGTACTTC,CASSSGQGREQYF
TRBV11-2,NA,TRBJ2-2,NA,TGTGCCAGCGCGGCTAGCTTTAACACCGGGGAGCTGTTTTTT,CASAASFNTGELFF
TRBV11-2,TRBD1,TRBJ2-1,NA,TGTGCCAGCAGCTTAGGGACAGGGCGATACAATGAGCAGTTCTTC,CASSLGTGRYNEQFF
TRBV7-2,TRBD1,TRBJ1-1,NA,TGTGCCAGCAGCGACAGGGCTTCTCTTCCGAACACTGAAGCTTTCTTT,CASSDRASLPNTEAFF
TRBV2,TRBD2,TRBJ2-3,NA,TGTGCCAGCAGTGGGACTAGCGGGGCCGGTACGCAGTATTTT,CASSGTSGAGTQYF
TRBV5-6,TRBD1,TRBJ2-1,NA,TGTGCCAGCAGCTTGCTTGGGACAGGGGACGATGAGCAGTTCTTC,CASSLLGTGDDEQFF
TRBV7-9,TRBD1,TRBJ1-1,NA,TGTGCCAGCAGCTTTGGGGAAGGGGGCGGGACTTTCTTT,CASSFGEGGGTFF
TRBV7-9,NA,TRBJ2-2,NA,TGTGCCAGCAGCGCCCGTAACGGACTATTAATGGGGACCGGGGAGCTGTTTTTT,CASSARNGLLMGTGELFF
TRBV11-2,NA,TRBJ1-6,NA,TGTGCCAGCAGCCAACAGGGATCGGGCTCACCCCTCCACTTT,CASSQQGSGSPLHF
TRBV28,TRBD1,TRBJ2-5,NA,TGTGCCAGCAGTTTCCACAGGGGGCGACAACCCCGGGAGACCCAGTACTTC,CASSFHRGRQPRETQYF
TRBV19,TRBD1,TRBJ1-4,NA,TGTGCCAGTAGTATTAAGTATCCGGGACAGGGCCCTAATGAAAAACTGTTTTTT,CASSIKYPGQGPNEKLFF
TRBV25-1,NA,TRBJ2-7,NA,TGTGCCAGCAGTGAATCCTCTGGACCAGGGGAGCAGTACTTC,CASSESSGPGEQYF
TRBV5-1,TRBD1,TRBJ1-1,NA,TGCGCCAGCAGCCTGGGACAGAGAGAAGCTTTCTTT,CASSLGQREAFF
TRBV28,NA,TRBJ1-1,NA,TGTGCCAGCAGTTTATGGAACGGTGAAGCTTTCTTT,CASSLWNGEAFF
TRBV5-1,NA,TRBJ2-7,NA,TGCGCCAGCAGCTTGTCGGGTCCGAGCTCCTACGAGCAGTACTTC,CASSLSGPSSYEQYF
TRBV7-9,TRBD1,TRBJ2-5,once,TGTGCCAGCAGGACCGGGACAGCTCAAGAGACCCAGTACTTC,CASRTGTAQETQYF
TRBV6-2/TRBV6-3,NA,TRBJ1-1,NA,TGTGCCAGCAGCCCCGCCGACACTCGTGAAGCTTTCTTT,CASSPADTREAFF
TRBV19,TRBD1,TRBJ1-5,NA,TGTGCCAGTAGTCTCGGACAGGGGCCGGGGAATCAGCCCCAGCATTTT,CASSLGQGPGNQPQHF
TRBV18,TRBD1,TRBJ1-2,NA,TGTGCCAGCTCACCATCGACAGGGGGCTATGGCTACACCTTC,CASSPSTGGYGYTF
TRBV7-2,NA,TRBJ2-3,NA,TGTGCCAGCAGCTTAGCGGGGCTAGGCACAGATACGCAGTATTTT,CASSLAGLGTDTQYF
TRBV15,NA,TRBJ1-1,NA,TGTGCCACCAGCAGATCCGGAGGACCGAACACTGAAGCTTTCTTT,CATSRSGGPNTEAFF